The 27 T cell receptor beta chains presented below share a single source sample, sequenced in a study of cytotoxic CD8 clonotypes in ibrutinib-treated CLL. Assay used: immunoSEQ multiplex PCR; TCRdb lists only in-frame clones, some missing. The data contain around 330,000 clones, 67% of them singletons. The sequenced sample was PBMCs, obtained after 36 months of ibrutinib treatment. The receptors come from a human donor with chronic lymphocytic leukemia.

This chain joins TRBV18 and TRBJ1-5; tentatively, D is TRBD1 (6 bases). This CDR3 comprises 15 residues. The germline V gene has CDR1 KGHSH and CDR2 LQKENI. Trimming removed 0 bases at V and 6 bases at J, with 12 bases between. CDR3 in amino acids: CASSPPGRGTQPQHF. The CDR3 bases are TGTGCCAGCTCACCACCGGGCAGGGGCACTCAGCCCCAGCATTTT.

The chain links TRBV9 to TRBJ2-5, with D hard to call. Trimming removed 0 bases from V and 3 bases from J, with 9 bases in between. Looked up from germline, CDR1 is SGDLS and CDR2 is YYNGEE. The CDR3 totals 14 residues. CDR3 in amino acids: CASSVEWQEETQYF. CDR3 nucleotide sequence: TGTGCCAGCAGCGTAGAATGGCAGGAAGAGACCCAGTACTTC.

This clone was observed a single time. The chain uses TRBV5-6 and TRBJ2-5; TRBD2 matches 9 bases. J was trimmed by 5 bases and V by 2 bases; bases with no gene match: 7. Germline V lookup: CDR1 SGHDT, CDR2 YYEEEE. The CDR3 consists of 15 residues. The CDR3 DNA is TGTGCCAGCAGCTTAGCTACTAGCGGGCCGGAGACCCAGTACTTC. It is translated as CASSLATSGPETQYF.

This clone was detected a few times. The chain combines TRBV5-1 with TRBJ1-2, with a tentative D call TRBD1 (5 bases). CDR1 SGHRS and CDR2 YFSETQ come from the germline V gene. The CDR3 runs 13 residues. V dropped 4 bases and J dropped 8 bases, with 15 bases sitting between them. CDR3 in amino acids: CASSLQRGEGYTF. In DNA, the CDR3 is TGCGCCAGCAGCCTCCAGAGGGGTGAGGGCTACACCTTC.

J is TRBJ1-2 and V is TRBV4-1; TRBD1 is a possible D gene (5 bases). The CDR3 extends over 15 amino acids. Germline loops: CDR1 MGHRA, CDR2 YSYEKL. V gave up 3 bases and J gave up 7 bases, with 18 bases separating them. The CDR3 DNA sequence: TGCGCCAGCAGCCACCCAAGGGACCTCTGGCGTGGCTACACCTTC. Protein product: CASSHPRDLWRGYTF.

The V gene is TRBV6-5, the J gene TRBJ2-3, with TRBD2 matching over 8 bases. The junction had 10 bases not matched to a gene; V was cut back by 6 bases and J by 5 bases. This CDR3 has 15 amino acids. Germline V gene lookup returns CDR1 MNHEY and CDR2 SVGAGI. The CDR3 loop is CASSAPREGKDTQYF. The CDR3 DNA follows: TGTGCCAGCAGCGCTCCTCGGGAGGGGAAAGATACGCAGTATTTT.

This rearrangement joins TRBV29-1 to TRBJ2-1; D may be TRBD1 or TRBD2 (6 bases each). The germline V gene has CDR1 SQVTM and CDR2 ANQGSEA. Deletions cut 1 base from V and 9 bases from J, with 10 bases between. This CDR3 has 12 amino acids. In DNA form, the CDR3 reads TGCAGCGTTGAAGTTGAGGGGGGTGAGCAGTTCTTC. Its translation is CSVEVEGGEQFF.

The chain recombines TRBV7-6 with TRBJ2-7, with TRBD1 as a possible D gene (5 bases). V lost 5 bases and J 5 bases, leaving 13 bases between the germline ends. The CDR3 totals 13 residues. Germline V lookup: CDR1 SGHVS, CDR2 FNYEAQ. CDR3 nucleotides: TGTGCCAGCAGCAAGCAGGGTGGGCACGAGCAGTACTTC. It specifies CASSKQGGHEQYF.

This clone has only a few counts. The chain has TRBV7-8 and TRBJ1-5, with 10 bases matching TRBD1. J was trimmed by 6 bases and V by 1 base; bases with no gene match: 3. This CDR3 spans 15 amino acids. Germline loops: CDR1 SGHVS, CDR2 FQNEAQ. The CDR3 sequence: CASSLGQGASQPQHF. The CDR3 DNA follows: TGTGCCAGCAGCTTAGGACAGGGGGCATCTCAGCCCCAGCATTTT. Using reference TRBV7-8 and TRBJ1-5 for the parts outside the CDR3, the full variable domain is GAGVSQSPRYKVAKRGQDVALRCDPISGHVSLFWYQQALGQGPEFLTYFQNEAQLDKSGLPSDRFFAERPEGSVSTLKIQRTQQEDSAVYLCASSLGQGASQPQHFGDGTRLSIL.

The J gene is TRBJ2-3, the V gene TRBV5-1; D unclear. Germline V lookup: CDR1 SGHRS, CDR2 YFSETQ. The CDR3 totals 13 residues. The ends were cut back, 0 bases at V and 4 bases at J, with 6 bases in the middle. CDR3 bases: TGCGCCAGCAGCTTGGACGTTTCAGATACGCAGTATTTT. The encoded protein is CASSLDVSDTQYF.

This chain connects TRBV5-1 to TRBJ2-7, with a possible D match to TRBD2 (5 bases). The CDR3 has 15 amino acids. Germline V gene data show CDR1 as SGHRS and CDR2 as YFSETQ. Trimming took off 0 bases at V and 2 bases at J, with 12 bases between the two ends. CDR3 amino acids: CASSLGGQSTYEQYF. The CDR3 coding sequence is TGCGCCAGCAGCTTGGGAGGGCAGTCCACCTACGAGCAGTACTTC.

CDR3: CASSLTGTGGYEQYF. CDR3 nucleotide sequence: TGTGCCAGCAGCCTAACCGGGACAGGGGGGTACGAGCAGTACTTC. This chain connects TRBV7-9 to TRBJ2-7, with 11 bases identical to TRBD1. The V gene's germline CDR1 is SEHNR and CDR2 FQNEAQ (reference sequence). The ends lost 5 bases at V and 4 bases at J; junction bases unmatched: 7. The CDR3 loop spans 15 amino acids. Filled out from reference TRBV7-9 and TRBJ2-7, the complete variable domain reads DTGVSQNPRHKITKRGQNVTFRCDPISEHNRLYWYRQTLGQGPEFLTYFQNEAQLEKSRLLSDRFSAERPKGSFSTLEIQRTEQGDSAMYLCASSLTGTGGYEQYFGPGTRLTVT.

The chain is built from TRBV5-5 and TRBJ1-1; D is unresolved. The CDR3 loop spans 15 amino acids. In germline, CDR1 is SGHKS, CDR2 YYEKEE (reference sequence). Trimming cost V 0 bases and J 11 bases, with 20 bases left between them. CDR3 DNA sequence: TGTGCCAGCAGCTTGGCCCGGGTAATTTATTATCCGGCTTTCTTT. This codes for CASSLARVIYYPAFF.

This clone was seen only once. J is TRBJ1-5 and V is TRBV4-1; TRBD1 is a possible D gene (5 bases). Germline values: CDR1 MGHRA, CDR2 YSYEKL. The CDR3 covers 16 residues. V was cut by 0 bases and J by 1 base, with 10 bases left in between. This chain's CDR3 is CASSQDGQGSNQPQHF. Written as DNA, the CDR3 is TGCGCCAGCAGCCAAGATGGGCAGGGAAGCAATCAGCCCCAGCATTTT.

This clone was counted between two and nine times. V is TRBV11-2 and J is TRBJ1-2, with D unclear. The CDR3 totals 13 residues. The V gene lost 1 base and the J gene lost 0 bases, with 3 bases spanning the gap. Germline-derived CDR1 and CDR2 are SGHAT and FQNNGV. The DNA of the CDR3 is TGTGCCAGCAGCTTAGGAGCTAACTATGGCTACACCTTC. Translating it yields CASSLGANYGYTF.

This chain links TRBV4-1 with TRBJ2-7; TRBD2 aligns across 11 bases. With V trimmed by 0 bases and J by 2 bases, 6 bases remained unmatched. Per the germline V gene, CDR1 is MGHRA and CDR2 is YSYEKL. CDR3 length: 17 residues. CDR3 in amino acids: CASSQEASGGPAYEQYF. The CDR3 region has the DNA TGCGCCAGCAGCCAAGAGGCTAGCGGGGGGCCTGCCTACGAGCAGTACTTC.

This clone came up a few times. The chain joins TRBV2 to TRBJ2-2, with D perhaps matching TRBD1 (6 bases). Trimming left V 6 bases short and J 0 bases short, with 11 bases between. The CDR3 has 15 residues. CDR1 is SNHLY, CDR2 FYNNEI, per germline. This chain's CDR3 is CASSRDISNTGELFF. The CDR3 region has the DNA TGTGCCAGCAGCAGGGACATTTCGAACACCGGGGAGCTGTTTTTT.

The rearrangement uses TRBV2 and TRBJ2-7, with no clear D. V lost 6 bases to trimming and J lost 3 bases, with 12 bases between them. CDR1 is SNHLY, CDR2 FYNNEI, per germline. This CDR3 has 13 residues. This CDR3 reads CASSAQLVYEQYF. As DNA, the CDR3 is TGTGCCAGCAGCGCTCAGCTGGTCTACGAGCAGTACTTC.

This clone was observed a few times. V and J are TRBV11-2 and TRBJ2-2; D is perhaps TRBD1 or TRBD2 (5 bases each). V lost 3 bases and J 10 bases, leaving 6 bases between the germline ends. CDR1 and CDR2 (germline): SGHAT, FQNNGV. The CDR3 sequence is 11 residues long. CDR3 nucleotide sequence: TGTGCCAGCAGCTTGGGACCGGAGCTGTTTTTT. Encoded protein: CASSLGPELFF.

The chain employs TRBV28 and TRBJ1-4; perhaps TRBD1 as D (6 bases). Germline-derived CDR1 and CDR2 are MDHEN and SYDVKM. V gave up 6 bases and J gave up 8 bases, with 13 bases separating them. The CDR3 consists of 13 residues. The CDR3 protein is CASRPTGPEKLFF. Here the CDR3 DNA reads TGTGCCAGCAGACCGACAGGCCCGGAAAAACTGTTTTTT. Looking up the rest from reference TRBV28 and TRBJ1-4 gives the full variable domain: DVKVTQSSRYLVKRTGEKVFLECVQDMDHENMFWYRQDPGLGLRLIYFSYDVKMKEKGDIPEGYSVSREKKERFSLILESASTNQTSMYLCASRPTGPEKLFFGSGTQLSVL.

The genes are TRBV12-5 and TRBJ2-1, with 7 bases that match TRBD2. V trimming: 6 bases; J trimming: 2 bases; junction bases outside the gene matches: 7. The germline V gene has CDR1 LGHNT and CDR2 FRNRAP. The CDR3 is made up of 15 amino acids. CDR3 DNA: TGTGCTAGTGGCTCAAGCGGGATCCCCTACAATGAGCAGTTCTTC. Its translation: CASGSSGIPYNEQFF.

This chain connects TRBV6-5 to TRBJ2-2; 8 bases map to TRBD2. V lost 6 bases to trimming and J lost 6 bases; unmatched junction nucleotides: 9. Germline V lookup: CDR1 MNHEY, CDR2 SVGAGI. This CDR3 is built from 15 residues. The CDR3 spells CASSPPTSDPGELFF. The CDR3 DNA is TGTGCCAGCAGCCCACCGACTAGCGATCCCGGGGAGCTGTTTTTT.

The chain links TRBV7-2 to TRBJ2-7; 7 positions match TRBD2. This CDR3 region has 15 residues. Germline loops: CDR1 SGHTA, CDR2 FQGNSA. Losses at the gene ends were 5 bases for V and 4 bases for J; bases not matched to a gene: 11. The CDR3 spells CASSPRGDFEYEQYF. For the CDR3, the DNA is TGTGCCAGCAGCCCCCGGGGGGACTTCGAATACGAGCAGTACTTC.

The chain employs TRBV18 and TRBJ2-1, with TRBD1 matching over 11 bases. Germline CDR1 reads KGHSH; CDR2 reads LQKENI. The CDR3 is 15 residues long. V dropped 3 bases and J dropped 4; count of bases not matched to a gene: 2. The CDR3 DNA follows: TGTGCCAGCTCACCGCGGGACAGGGGGTACAATGAGCAGTTCTTC. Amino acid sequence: CASSPRDRGYNEQFF.

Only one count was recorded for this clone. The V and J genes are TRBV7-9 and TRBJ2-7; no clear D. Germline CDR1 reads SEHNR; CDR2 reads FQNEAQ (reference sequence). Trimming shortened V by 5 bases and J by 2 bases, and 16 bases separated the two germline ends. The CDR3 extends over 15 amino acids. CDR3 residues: CASSPTRTDTYEQYF. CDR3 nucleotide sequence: TGTGCCAGCAGCCCGACCCGGACGGATACCTACGAGCAGTACTTC. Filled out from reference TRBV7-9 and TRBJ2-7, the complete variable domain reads DTGVSQNPRHKITKRGQNVTFRCDPISEHNRLYWYRQTLGQGPEFLTYFQNEAQLEKSRLLSDRFSAERPKGSFSTLEIQRTEQGDSAMYLCASSPTRTDTYEQYFGPGTRLTVT.

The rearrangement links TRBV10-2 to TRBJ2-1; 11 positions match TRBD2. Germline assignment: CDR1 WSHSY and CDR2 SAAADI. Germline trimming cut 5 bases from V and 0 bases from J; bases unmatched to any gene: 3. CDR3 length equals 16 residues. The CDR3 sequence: CASSLTSGVSYNEQFF. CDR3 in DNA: TGCGCCAGCAGTCTGACTAGCGGGGTCTCCTACAATGAGCAGTTCTTC.

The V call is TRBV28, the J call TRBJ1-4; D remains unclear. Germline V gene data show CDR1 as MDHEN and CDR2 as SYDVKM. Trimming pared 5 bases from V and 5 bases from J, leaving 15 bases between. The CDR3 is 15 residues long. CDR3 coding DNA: TGTGCCAGCAGTGGGGTCGGGAAGATAAATGAAAAACTGTTTTTT. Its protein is CASSGVGKINEKLFF.